The present TCR beta chain was sequenced within a study of T cells in localized non-small cell lung cancer. Overall study results and limits: Heterogeneity is still possible, as just one tumor region was sequenced. The greatest T cell clonality was found in uninvolved adjacent lung (higher than in tumor). There were a median around 60 of the top 100 tumor clones appearing in adjacent lung.

CDR3 length equals 14 residues. Deletions cut 7 bases from V and 1 base from J, with 13 bases between. The germline CDR1 and CDR2 sequences are MDHEN and SYDVKM. Produced via immunoSEQ multiplex PCR; TCRdb's table is partial and in-frame only. The data show approximately 11,000 clones, 40% to 55% seen once. Comments on this clone: Its antigen is unknown.

The chain couples TRBV28 to TRBJ1-1, with no clear D. The material was lymph node tissue, obtained before any cancer treatment. The sequence was obtained from a woman aged 35 to 69 with stage II squamous cell lung carcinoma. CDR3 protein: CASTLFPANTEAFF. Written as DNA, the CDR3 is TGTGCCAGCACCCTATTTCCCGCGAACACTGAAGCTTTCTTT.